The subject of this entry is one TCR beta chain. This clonotype was counted ten times or more. This clone's antigen is unknown. Nothing much larger sits one base from this clone, and base qualities are not available. Trimming leaves V shorter by 5 bases and J shorter by 8 bases, with the junction holding 8 bases beyond the gene matches. The CDR3, cysteine through phenylalanine, is 15 amino acids long. Here the CDR3 DNA is all that survives: 45 bases in frame from base 1. The library was made by 5' RACE. TCRdb records NextSeq 500 as the sequencer. The TCR library protocol attached unique molecular identifiers to individual cDNA molecules to correct for sequencing error and PCR bias. TCR alpha and beta chains were both sequenced, and the abundances of alpha and beta sequences in each sample were closely correlated with each other. The authors' pipeline ran thus. Decombinator V4 was used to annotate TCR sequences for V gene, J gene and CDR3. Expanded TCRs were defined as changing significantly between any two time points under a Poisson model with p below 0.0001. TCR abundances were normalised to the total number of TCRs sequenced per sample and expressed as counts per million. MAIT TCRs were defined by TRAV1-2 paired with TRAJ12, TRAJ20 or TRAJ33, and iNKT TCRs by TRAV10 paired with TRAJ18. VDJdb, accessed 1 November 2021, was searched for CMV, EBV and SARS-CoV-2 annotated TCRs, with TCRs annotated for multiple antigens excluded. TCRdb ran its own pipeline on the public reads, namely fastp trimming at Q25 and MiXCR clone calling, and kept in-frame beta chains. Rows with a matching CDR3 protein are joined into one entry that keeps the most common DNA and genes. TCRdb, rather than the study authors, made the V and J calls. In all, the sample holds 65,000 to 75,000 distinct CDR3 sequences, and roughly 4.8% of those were seen once. The top ten constitute 3% to 4% of the sample.

This specimen belongs to a study of early T cells in non-severe SARS-CoV-2 infection (dated by TCRdb to about 2021). With regard to the full study: TCR sequencing used bulk RNA from unsorted whole blood, so alpha and beta chains could not be paired. The research as a whole found: VDJdb matching was skewed toward anti-spike CD8 responses and likely underestimated virus-specific expansions, missing private and CD4 specificities.

This was a case-control study nested in a cohort of healthcare workers in London, UK, who had nasopharyngeal swab PCR tests and blood samples taken every week. Between 23 and 31 March 2020, the week of the UK lockdown, healthcare workers were enrolled and then followed up weekly for as long as 16 weeks. The TCR originated in an adult who was a healthcare worker with PCR-confirmed SARS-CoV-2 infection or an uninfected control (not recorded which). The donor label of this sample is uncertain. Source: whole blood, taken at baseline. This chain is built from TRBV12-3 or TRBV12-4 and TRBJ1-4, and 10 bases in between align with TRBD1. The CDR3 region reads CASSARQGAREKLFF. The nucleotides are TGTGCCAGCAGTGCGAGACAGGGGGCGAGGGAAAAACTGTTTTTT.